The 20 T cell receptor beta chains listed next were all sequenced from one sample in a study of blood T cells in healthy people across ages. The use of a sample-barcoded 5' primer and a J-beta primer mix characterized a second PCR of about 6 to 12 cycles. TCRdb reprocessed the 5' RACE reads with MiXCR, giving one entry per CDR3 protein. The sample has hundreds of thousands of distinct CDR3 sequences, approximately 60% seen once. The sequencing input was blood. The receptors come from a man in his forties or fifties in good health.

V and J are TRBV20-1 and TRBJ2-7; TRBD1 matches 12 bases. The closer fit of TRBJ2-1 to the DNA end suggests the J call may be wrong. The CDR3 is 15 residues long. CDR1 and CDR2 (germline): DFQATT, SNEGSKA (reference sequence). This CDR3 is CSASVLGQGAGEQFF. The CDR3, as DNA: TGCAGTGCTAGTGTCTTGGGACAGGGGGCGGGTGAGCAGTTCTTC.

V and J are TRBV2 and TRBJ1-4; a possible D gene is TRBD1 (6 bases). Between the trimmed V and J ends, which lost 7 bases and 5 bases, there was a span of 17 bases. Per germline, CDR1 SNHLY and CDR2 FYNNEI. The CDR3 has 15 residues. DNA of the CDR3: TGTGCCAGCAACGGGTTCGGGACACAAAATGAAAAACTGTTTTTT. Translating gives CASNGFGTQNEKLFF.

This chain uses TRBV20-1 with TRBJ1-2; no reliable D call. This CDR3 is built from 12 residues. Germline assignment: CDR1 DFQATT and CDR2 SNEGSKA (reference sequence). V was pared by 6 bases and J by 4 bases, with 12 bases between. CDR3 protein: CSAKEAPYGYTF. The CDR3 DNA reads TGCAGTGCGAAGGAAGCCCCCTATGGCTACACCTTC.

The chain joins TRBV14 to TRBJ2-3; either TRBD1 or TRBD2 may fit D (5 bases each). V was trimmed by 2 bases and J by 11 bases, leaving 8 bases between them. The length of the CDR3 is 11 residues. Germline CDR1 and CDR2: SGHDN and FVKESK. CDR3 in DNA: TGTGCCAGCAGCCAACGGGGCGGGCAGTATTTT. Translated, it gives CASSQRGGQYF.

The J gene is TRBJ1-5, the V gene TRBV3-1; D gene ambiguous. Germline values: CDR1 LGHDT, CDR2 YNNKEL (reference sequence). V gave up 4 bases and J gave up 7 bases, with 17 bases separating them. The CDR3 loop spans 15 amino acids. DNA of the CDR3: TGTGCCAGCAGCCCAAGGTCAGGTTCTGGACAGCCCCAGCATTTT. This gives the protein CASSPRSGSGQPQHF.

Only a few counts were recorded for this clonotype. The CDR3 DNA sequence: TGTGCCAGCAGCCCTGGTAAGGGACTCCTCGTCTACAATGAGCAGTTCTTC. This translates into CASSPGKGLLVYNEQFF. J is TRBJ2-1 and V is TRBV7-9, with a tentative D call TRBD2 (6 bases). CDR1 and CDR2 from the germline V gene are SEHNR and FQNEAQ (reference sequence). The CDR3 sequence is 17 residues long. The V end was cut by 5 bases, the J end by 3 bases, with 20 bases between.

This clonotype was counted only a few times. As DNA, the CDR3 is TGTGCCAGCAGCTTAGGGTATGCGGTTTACGAGCAGTACTTC. Protein sequence: CASSLGYAVYEQYF. J is TRBJ2-7 and V is TRBV7-2; no clear D. V lost 1 base, J lost 4 bases, and 11 bases lay in between. CDR1 SGHTA and CDR2 FQGNSA come from the germline V gene. This CDR3 spans 14 amino acids.

This clonotype was observed a few times. The rearrangement joins TRBV29-1 to TRBJ2-3; D is unresolved. Germline V lookup: CDR1 SQVTM, CDR2 ANQGSEA. Trimming left V 3 bases short and J 1 base short, with 11 bases between. The CDR3 totals 14 residues. The CDR3 sequence: CSVDIRRRTDTQYF. The CDR3 coding sequence is TGCAGCGTTGATATACGCAGACGCACAGATACGCAGTATTTT.

This rearrangement joins TRBV7-2 to TRBJ2-7; TRBD1 matches at 7 bases. Germline loops: CDR1 SGHTA, CDR2 FQGNSA. After removal of 2 bases from V and 4 bases from J, the junction contained 8 bases not matched to a gene. This CDR3 region has 15 residues. The CDR3 sequence is CASSLKGETGYEQYF. The CDR3 bases are TGTGCCAGCAGCTTAAAGGGGGAGACAGGGTACGAGCAGTACTTC.

This sequence joins TRBV6-1 and TRBJ2-1; 7 bases are a match to TRBD2. The V and J ends lost 1 base and 9 bases, in that order; junction bases with no gene match: 12. The germline gives CDR1 MNHNS, CDR2 SASEGT. This CDR3 has 16 amino acids. This chain's CDR3 is CASSEGWGRGRVEQFF. CDR3 nucleotide sequence: TGTGCCAGCAGTGAAGGATGGGGGAGGGGAAGGGTTGAGCAGTTCTTC.

The chain couples TRBV5-1 to TRBJ2-1, with 13 bases aligning to TRBD2. Germline V CDR1 and CDR2: SGHRS, YFSETQ. This CDR3 spans 17 amino acids. The junction had 8 bases not matched to a gene; V was cut back by 4 bases and J by 4 bases. The DNA for the CDR3 is TGCGCCAGCAGCATTGGACTAGCGGGAGTTATATACAATGAGCAGTTCTTC. Translating it yields CASSIGLAGVIYNEQFF.

Notes on this clonotype: An end of the junction does not agree with germline; a read error may underlie this. The CDR3 DNA reads TGCGCCAGCGTGCCAGTGACAGGGACCTACGAGCAGTACTTC. This encodes CASVPVTGTYEQYF. The chain is built from TRBV7-2 and TRBJ2-7, with 7 bases fitting TRBD1. This CDR3 has 14 amino acids. Germline CDR1 SGHTA, CDR2 FQGNSA.

This clonotype has more than one count but fewer than ten. The chain recombines TRBV28 with TRBJ2-7; D unclear. The V gene lost 3 bases and the J gene lost 0 bases, with 15 bases spanning the gap. Germline CDR1 MDHEN, CDR2 SYDVKM. This CDR3 comprises 16 residues. Here the CDR3 DNA reads TGTGCCAGCAGTTTTAAGGTGCAGGAGAGCTCCTACGAGCAGTACTTC. Its protein is CASSFKVQESSYEQYF.

The chain joins TRBV11-2 to TRBJ2-4; no clear D. V shed 6 bases and J shed 3 bases, with 15 bases lying between them. The CDR3 extends over 15 amino acids. The germline gives CDR1 SGHAT, CDR2 FQNNGV. The CDR3 nucleotides read TGTGCCAGCAGTTACAATGTCCCCGGCAAAAACATTCAGTACTTC. Translating it yields CASSYNVPGKNIQYF. Combining the CDR3 with reference TRBV11-2 and TRBJ2-4 gives the whole variable domain EAGVAQSPRYKIIEKRQSVAFWCNPISGHATLYWYQQILGQGPKLLIQFQNNGVVDDSQLPKDRFSAERLKGVDSTLKIQPAKLEDSAVYLCASSYNVPGKNIQYFGAGTRLSVL.

This clonotype was detected a few times. The chain carries TRBV29-1 and TRBJ1-1; no clear D gene. The length of the CDR3 is 16 residues. Germline-derived CDR1 and CDR2 are SQVTM and ANQGSEA. The ends were cut back, 0 bases at V and 1 base at J, with 15 bases in the middle. The CDR3 coding sequence is TGCAGCGTTGAAGAGTTGTGGGTTCGTCAGAACACTGAAGCTTTCTTT. As protein: CSVEELWVRQNTEAFF.

The chain uses TRBV2 and TRBJ2-7; no definite D call. This CDR3 contains 14 residues. Trimming took 6 bases from V and 2 from J, leaving 14 bases between them. CDR1 SNHLY and CDR2 FYNNEI come from the germline V gene. The DNA of the CDR3 is TGTGCCAGCAGCTCTACCGCCGGACCCTACGAGCAGTACTTC. Amino acid sequence: CASSSTAGPYEQYF.

This chain links TRBV7-9 with TRBJ2-1, with D unclear. This CDR3 is 12 amino acids long. The V end lost 3 bases, the J end lost 12 bases, and 12 bases lay between the germline ends. Germline values: CDR1 SEHNR, CDR2 FQNEAQ (reference sequence). The CDR3, as DNA: TGTGCCAGCAGCTTCTTGACCGGAGCGCAGTTCTTC. Protein: CASSFLTGAQFF. The entire variable domain, with the rest obtained from reference TRBV7-9 and TRBJ2-1, is as follows: DTGVSQNPRHKITKRGQNVTFRCDPISEHNRLYWYRQTLGQGPEFLTYFQNEAQLEKSRLLSDRFSAERPKGSFSTLEIQRTEQGDSAMYLCASSFLTGAQFFGPGTRLTVL.

The rearrangement uses TRBV11-2 and TRBJ1-4; no reliable D call. The germline CDR1 and CDR2 sequences are SGHAT and FQNNGV. The CDR3 has 15 amino acids. Deletions cut 4 bases from V and 0 bases from J, with 9 bases between. CDR3 coding DNA: TGTGCCAGCAGCTGGGCGGCAGCAACTAATGAAAAACTGTTTTTT. It yields the protein CASSWAAATNEKLFF.

This sequence joins TRBV29-1 and TRBJ1-2; D unresolved. V was trimmed by 2 bases and J by 4 bases, leaving 2 bases between them. The length of the CDR3 is 10 residues. Germline loops: CDR1 SQVTM, CDR2 ANQGSEA. CDR3: CSVEFYGYTF. The CDR3 DNA reads as TGCAGCGTTGAATTCTATGGCTACACCTTC.

This clonotype was counted a few times. CDR3 in amino acids: CASSFGKTSGANVLTF. The CDR3, as DNA: TGTGCCAGCAGTTTCGGGAAGACCTCCGGGGCCAACGTCCTGACTTTC. The V call is TRBV28, the J call TRBJ2-6; D is perhaps TRBD2 (5 bases). Germline V CDR1 and CDR2: MDHEN, SYDVKM. CDR3 length: 16 residues. Trimming shortened V by 3 bases and J by 4 bases, and 13 bases separated the two germline ends.